This T cell receptor (beta chain) appears in the sequencing data of a study of T-cell memory formation after mild COVID-19. This clonotype was detected ten times or more. V lost 4 bases to trimming and J lost 2 bases, with 3 bases between them. Germline CDR1 reads SGHTA; CDR2 reads FQGNSA. This CDR3 region has 11 residues. It was 5'RACE with constant-segment primers that produced the TCR alpha and TCR beta cDNA libraries, which carried sample barcodes and UMIs. From the 5' RACE reads, TCRdb called clonotypes with MiXCR, one entry per CDR3 protein. The sample holds about 250,000 distinct CDR3 sequences, approximately 15% seen once.

The sample taken for sequencing was PBMCs or a T cell subset sorted from them (not recorded which). The chain couples TRBV7-2 to TRBJ2-7; no reliable D call. The sequence came from an adult woman who had mild COVID-19 (a few samples of this study predate the infection). Cell type and time point are not known. The CDR3 DNA is TGTGCCAGCAGCTCCGCCTACGAGCAGTACTTC. This sequence encodes CASSSAYEQYF.